The subject of this entry is one T cell receptor (beta chain). As originally analysed: Filtering differed, since immunoSEQ gave only junction sequences and no quality scores. This table comes from immunoSEQ multiplex PCR, and its TCRdb copy is limited to in-frame clones, with some not included. Clone size and V and J calls were adopted from that table, with D and trimming inferred from the DNA. The sample yields millions of clones, 85% to 95% seen once. The CDR3 covers 14 residues. Germline V gene sequence: CDR1 MNHNS, CDR2 SASEGT. V was shortened by 1 base and J by 5 bases, with 9 bases between the two germline ends. This entry belongs to a study of shared clonotypes between healthy human individuals.

The sequenced sample consisted of naive CD4+ T cells from PBMCs. Stated subset: CD45RA+ positively selected. This sequence originates from a man aged 18 to 29 in good health. Some clones in this sample may be carry-over from other donors' samples. The genes are TRBV6-1 and TRBJ1-5; no firm D call. The CDR3 nucleotides read TGTGCCAGCAGTGAAGGGGGAAACGATCAGCCCCAGCATTTT. The encoded protein is CASSEGGNDQPQHF.